Described below is a single TCR beta chain sequence and its context. Unique molecular identifiers were incorporated into the prepared TCRbeta library. TCRdb passed the PCR reads through MiXCR, listing each CDR3 protein once. The sample shows over 200,000 distinct CDR3 sequences, about a tenth of them seen only once. The data were obtained in a study of T-cell reconstitution after alpha-beta-depleted transplantation in children. The CDR3 totals 14 residues. CDR1 and CDR2 (germline): MNHNS, SASEGT. Trimming at V came to 6 bases and at J to 6 bases, leaving 6 bases not matched to a gene. The specimen was PBMCs from the stem cell graft donor, collected from the stem cell graft. The chain has TRBV6-1 and TRBJ2-4; 9 positions agree with TRBD1. The sequence was collected from a human donor who donated a stem cell graft to a child with acute lymphoblastic leukemia. For the CDR3, the DNA is TGTGCCAGCAGCACAGGGGGCCCGAGAAACATTCAGTACTTC. It yields the protein CASSTGGPRNIQYF.